Below are 18 T cell receptor beta chains sequenced from a single sample in a study of T-cell reconstitution after alpha-beta-depleted transplantation in children. Unique molecular identifiers were incorporated when the TCRbeta library was constructed. TCRdb re-called the PCR reads through MiXCR, storing one row per CDR3 protein. The sample consists of several thousand distinct CDR3 sequences, about an eighth of them appearing once. Specimen: PBMCs, mostly from graft donor cells, collected 360 days after TCRalphabeta/CD19-depleted stem cell transplant. The receptors stem from a patient aged 2-10 years who had a stem cell transplant for inherited bone marrow failure, so the T cells may come from the graft donor.

This clonotype was picked up many times. The chain carries TRBV4-3 and TRBJ2-7; 9 bases fit TRBD2. Germline CDR1 is LGHNA and CDR2 is YSLEER. The CDR3 covers 15 residues. V lost 2 bases to trimming and J lost 9 bases; unmatched junction nucleotides: 11. The chain's CDR3 is CASSQSGGTGRRQYF. The CDR3 DNA is TGCGCCAGCAGCCAAAGCGGGGGGACGGGTCGACGGCAGTACTTC.

This clonotype has at least ten counts. The rearrangement links TRBV4-3 to TRBJ2-7; unclear D gene. CDR3 size: 16 residues. V lost 0 bases and J 0 bases, leaving 12 bases between the germline ends. The germline V gene has CDR1 LGHNA and CDR2 YSLEER. As DNA, the CDR3 is TGCGCCAGCAGCCAAGAGCACTGGCTGGGCTCCTACGAGCAGTACTTC. Translating gives CASSQEHWLGSYEQYF.

This clonotype occurred many times. The V and J genes are TRBV7-9 and TRBJ2-5; D is unclear. Trimming stripped 6 bases from V and 5 bases from J, with 16 bases between. CDR3 length: 14 amino acids. The germline V gene encodes CDR1 SEHNR and CDR2 FQNEAQ (reference sequence). CDR3 sequence reads: CASRVDRAGETQYF. The CDR3 DNA reads TGTGCCAGCAGAGTTGATAGGGCTGGCGAGACCCAGTACTTC.

This clonotype was counted at least ten times. The genes are TRBV10-3 and TRBJ1-1, with TRBD1 identical over 8 bases. After removal of 6 bases from V and 1 base from J, the junction contained 4 bases not matched to a gene. The CDR3 is 14 residues long. The V gene's germline CDR1 is ENHRY and CDR2 SYGVKD. CDR3 DNA: TGTGCCATCAGCTTTACAGGGGGGAACACTGAAGCTTTCTTT. Protein: CAISFTGGNTEAFF.

This clonotype was seen repeatedly, ten times or more. The rearrangement joins TRBV20-1 to TRBJ1-5, with D maybe TRBD1 (5 bases). This CDR3 is 15 amino acids long. V was clipped by 3 bases and J by 0 bases, with 12 bases between them. Germline CDR1 is DFQATT and CDR2 is SNEGSKA (reference sequence). The CDR3 loop is CSASGGTDSNQPQHF. CDR3 bases: TGCAGTGCTAGTGGGGGGACGGATAGCAATCAGCCCCAGCATTTT.

This clonotype appeared many times. V is TRBV5-5 and J is TRBJ1-1; 11 nucleotides match TRBD1. The junction had 8 bases not matched to a gene; V was cut back by 4 bases and J by 3 bases. CDR1 and CDR2 (germline): SGHKS, YYEKEE (reference sequence). The CDR3 totals 16 residues. The CDR3 sequence: CASSVGQGAGYTEAFF. For the CDR3, the DNA is TGTGCCAGCAGCGTCGGACAGGGGGCTGGGTACACTGAAGCTTTCTTT.

This clonotype was observed many times. The gene calls are TRBV5-1 and TRBJ1-1; D ambiguous. V lost 7 bases and J 0 bases, leaving 10 bases between the germline ends. The CDR3 contains 13 residues. The germline CDR1 and CDR2 sequences are SGHRS and YFSETQ. Here the CDR3 DNA reads TGCGCCAGCTTTTCTGACATGAACACTGAAGCTTTCTTT. This encodes CASFSDMNTEAFF.

The sample holds many counts of this clonotype. The rearrangement links TRBV15 to TRBJ2-7; no firm D call. The ends were cut back, 1 base at V and 3 bases at J, with 10 bases in the middle. The CDR3 spans 14 residues. From germline, CDR1 is LNHNV and CDR2 YYDKDF (reference sequence). CDR3: CATSRGRLGYEQYF. DNA of the CDR3: TGTGCCACCAGCAGAGGGCGTCTTGGCTACGAGCAGTACTTC.

This clonotype has ten or more counts. The chain combines TRBV6-2 or TRBV6-3 with TRBJ2-7; tentative D call: TRBD2 (5 bases). V gave up 6 bases and J gave up 4 bases, with 10 bases separating them. From germline, CDR1 is MNHEY and CDR2 SVGEGT. The CDR3 contains 12 residues. CDR3 amino acids: CASSRLAYEQYF. The CDR3 region has the DNA TGTGCCAGCAGCCGGCTAGCATACGAGCAGTACTTC.

This clonotype has ten or more counts. This chain uses TRBV20-1 with TRBJ2-1; 11 bases line up with TRBD2. Germline loops: CDR1 DFQATT, CDR2 SNEGSKA (reference sequence). This CDR3 has 13 residues. V lost 4 bases to trimming and J lost 12 bases; unmatched junction nucleotides: 8. CDR3 region: CSATGLAAGWQFF. The CDR3 coding sequence is TGCAGTGCTACGGGACTAGCGGCAGGGTGGCAGTTCTTC.

For this clonotype: At one end the junction does not follow the germline gene, possibly because of a read error. The V and J genes are TRBV7-7 and TRBJ2-7; possibly TRBD2 for D (5 bases). Per germline, CDR1 SSHAT and CDR2 FNYEAQ (reference sequence). The CDR3 covers 13 residues. The CDR3 coding sequence is TGTGCTAGCAGCCCTATAACCGAGGGAGAGCAGTACTTC. Translated, it gives CASSPITEGEQYF.

This clonotype occurred many times. In DNA, the CDR3 is TGTGCCAGCAGCCGGGAACGGTGGGACATTCAGTACTTC. Its translation is CASSRERWDIQYF. The J gene is TRBJ2-4, the V gene TRBV6-5; TRBD2 might be the D (5 bases). In germline, CDR1 is MNHEY, CDR2 SVGAGI. V was trimmed by 6 bases and J by 8 bases, leaving 14 bases between them. This CDR3 region has 13 residues.

This clonotype was detected ten times or more. This chain connects TRBV4-1 to TRBJ1-3; 7 bases line up with TRBD1. Germline V gene sequence: CDR1 MGHRA, CDR2 YSYEKL. V lost 4 bases, J lost 0 bases, and 3 bases stayed unmatched. The CDR3 totals 15 residues. CDR3 sequence: CASSRDSTSGNTIYF. CDR3 DNA sequence: TGCGCCAGCAGCCGGGACAGCACCTCTGGAAACACCATATATTTT.

The table lists this clonotype with many counts. The J gene is TRBJ2-1, the V gene TRBV7-2; no firm D call. Between the trimmed V and J ends, which lost 0 bases and 3 bases, there was a span of 6 bases. The CDR3 runs to 14 residues. The V gene's germline CDR1 is SGHTA and CDR2 FQGNSA. The DNA of the CDR3 is TGTGCCAGCAGCTTAGCTGGAGTCTACAATGAGCAGTTCTTC. Protein: CASSLAGVYNEQFF.

This clonotype has a count of ten or more. The chain uses TRBV6-5 and TRBJ2-5, with TRBD1 as a possible D gene (5 bases). The V gene lost 3 bases and the J gene lost 2 bases, with 13 bases spanning the gap. Germline loops: CDR1 MNHEY, CDR2 SVGAGI. The CDR3 consists of 15 residues. The CDR3, as DNA: TGTGCCAGCAGTTATGGGGCAGGGCTACAAGAGACCCAGTACTTC. Translation: CASSYGAGLQETQYF.

This clonotype came up many times. The genes are TRBV18 and TRBJ2-2, with TRBD1 identical over 8 bases. The germline CDR1 and CDR2 sequences are KGHSH and LQKENI. The CDR3 totals 13 residues. V dropped 2 bases and J dropped 8; count of bases not matched to a gene: 1. The CDR3 spells CASSPWDRGELFF. The DNA of the CDR3 is TGTGCCAGCTCACCATGGGACAGGGGGGAGCTGTTTTTT.

This clonotype showed up many times. The chain is built from TRBV20-1 and TRBJ1-1; D uncertain. Deletions cut 3 bases from V and 3 bases from J, with 14 bases between. This CDR3 has 14 residues. Per germline, CDR1 DFQATT and CDR2 SNEGSKA (reference sequence). The DNA of the CDR3 is TGCAGTGCTAGCTATGACGCCGGGGACACTGAAGCTTTCTTT. It encodes CSASYDAGDTEAFF.

This clonotype was seen many times. CDR3 region: CASSLVGHLNTEAFF. DNA for the CDR3: TGCGCCAGCAGCTTGGTGGGACACCTTAACACTGAAGCTTTCTTT. V is TRBV5-1 and J is TRBJ1-1, with D perhaps matching TRBD1 (6 bases). CDR3 length: 15 residues. Trimming stripped 0 bases from V and 2 bases from J, with 11 bases between. Germline values: CDR1 SGHRS, CDR2 YFSETQ.